This TCR beta chain was recorded in a study of cytomegalovirus exposure and HLA in healthy donors. On the study more broadly: Falling in the Caucasian-associated ancestry cluster were 80% to 85% of some 400 genotyped donors. Study outcomes and limitations: Among the most significant clusters, several appeared linked to common viral pathogens in a later analysis. In an earlier analysis, most TCR beta V segments were productive about 90% or about 30% of the time. Cytomegalovirus status was reportedly diagnosed by the classifier with high specificity and sensitivity.

13 Jbeta primers and 60 Vbeta primers were used for the PCR. Profiled with immunoSEQ multiplex PCR; TCRdb holds only in-frame clones, not every one. Here the sample spans roughly 36,000 clones, about 74% being singletons. V dropped 0 bases and J dropped 7 bases, with 17 bases sitting between them. CDR1 SGHRS and CDR2 YFSETQ come from the germline V gene. The CDR3 extends over 15 amino acids. This clone was counted between two and nine times. Its antigen remains unknown. The source is a man under 40 in good health and CMV-seronegative. The sample taken for sequencing was PBMCs. The V and J genes are TRBV5-1 and TRBJ2-7; tentatively, D is TRBD2 (6 bases). CDR3 bases: TGCGCCAGCAGCTTGGACGGGAGTGGGGTGGGGGAGCAGTACTTC. Protein sequence: CASSLDGSGVGEQYF.